The 26 T cell receptor beta chains in this list originate from one sample, sequenced in a study of T-cell memory formation after mild COVID-19. TCRdb called the 5' RACE reads again in MiXCR, with one record for every CDR3 protein. The sample lists 4,000 to 5,000 distinct CDR3 sequences, under 55% occurring once. Specimen: PBMCs or a T cell subset sorted from them (not recorded which). The source of these receptors is an adult who had mild COVID-19 (a few samples of this study predate the infection). Cell type and time point are not known.

Judged by abundance, this clonotype is large. The J gene is TRBJ2-5, the V gene TRBV6-5; D could derive from TRBD1 or TRBD2 (5 bases each). Between the trimmed V and J ends, which lost 7 bases and 5 bases, there was a span of 20 bases. This CDR3 region has 15 residues. Looked up from germline, CDR1 is MNHEY and CDR2 is SVGAGI. The DNA for the CDR3 is TGTGCCAGCATCCCGGGACCTGCCGCAGGGGAGACCCAGTACTTC. Its translation is CASIPGPAAGETQYF.

This clonotype is labeled medium-sized. This rearrangement joins TRBV9 to TRBJ1-4; TRBD1 might be the D (5 bases). V lost 0 bases, J lost 4 bases, and 10 bases lay in between. Germline V gene lookup returns CDR1 SGDLS and CDR2 YYNGEE. The CDR3 is 15 amino acids. The DNA for the CDR3 is TGTGCCAGCAGCGTAGGACAGCCGAATAATGAAAAACTGTTTTTT. Translation gives CASSVGQPNNEKLFF. Supplemented by reference TRBV9 and TRBJ1-4, the full variable domain reads DSGVTQTPKHLITATGQRVTLRCSPRSGDLSVYWYQQSLDQGLQFLIQYYNGEERAKGNILERFSAQQFPDLHSELNLSSLELGDSALYFCASSVGQPNNEKLFFGSGTQLSVL.

This clonotype has ten or more counts. V usage is TRBV20-1 and J usage is TRBJ1-6, with 7 bases matching TRBD1. V lost 5 bases to trimming and J lost 7 bases; unmatched junction nucleotides: 14. This CDR3 is 16 amino acids long. CDR1 and CDR2 (germline): DFQATT, SNEGSKA (reference sequence). CDR3 DNA sequence: TGCAGTGCTGGAAATCCATCAGGGGGTTTAAATTCACCCCTCCACTTT. The encoded protein is CSAGNPSGGLNSPLHF.

By sample fraction, this clonotype is medium-sized. J is TRBJ2-7 and V is TRBV21-1; the table's TRBD2 call for D was not verified on the DNA. TRBV21-1 is a pseudogene. The length of the CDR3 is 15 residues. The CDR3 region has the DNA TGTGCCAGCAGCCCCGGAGGCGGGATGTTGTACGAGCAGTACGTC. It is translated as CASSPGGGMLYEQYV.

This rearrangement joins TRBV3-1 to TRBJ2-1, with TRBD2 matching 7 bases. The germline gives CDR1 LGHDT, CDR2 YNNKEL (reference sequence). V trimming: 1 base; J trimming: 1 base; junction bases outside the gene matches: 4. The CDR3 contains 16 residues. The CDR3 nucleotides are TGTGCCAGCAGCCAAGTCCCTAGCGGTTCCTACAATGAGCAGTTCTTC. Translated, it gives CASSQVPSGSYNEQFF.

CDR3 sequence reads: CAITPVEDYGYTF. In DNA, the CDR3 is TGTGCCATCACCCCAGTAGAGGACTATGGCTACACCTTC. The chain combines TRBV10-3 with TRBJ1-2, with D uncertain. The germline V gene has CDR1 ENHRY and CDR2 SYGVKD. Trimming stripped 7 bases from V and 3 bases from J, with 12 bases between. CDR3 length: 13 residues.

This clonotype is termed medium-sized. V gene TRBV6-6 combines with J gene TRBJ2-7; D possibly corresponds to TRBD1 (5 bases). V was cut by 6 bases and J by 5 bases, with 11 bases left in between. The CDR3 runs 12 residues. CDR1 is MNHNY, CDR2 SVGAGI, per germline (reference sequence). The CDR3 protein is CASRPAGNEQYF. The CDR3 DNA reads as TGTGCCAGCAGGCCAGCAGGGAACGAGCAGTACTTC.

By its share, this clonotype is medium-sized (0.01 to 0.1%). This chain links TRBV7-2 with TRBJ1-1, with D possibly TRBD1 on 6 matching bases. V was trimmed by 2 bases and J by 8 bases, leaving 18 bases between them. The CDR3 length is 15 residues. Germline-derived CDR1 and CDR2 are SGHTA and FQGNSA. The CDR3 loop reads CASSLTGTTPGEAFF. For the CDR3, the DNA is TGTGCCAGCAGCTTAACAGGGACGACGCCGGGAGAAGCTTTCTTT.

Judged by abundance, this clonotype is large. The V and J genes are TRBV4-2 and TRBJ2-7; D assignment may be TRBD1 or TRBD2 (5 bases each). Trimming removed 1 base from V and 5 bases from J, with 9 bases in between. This CDR3 is 13 amino acids long. The germline V gene has CDR1 LGHNA and CDR2 YNFKEQ. The DNA for the CDR3 is TGTGCCAGCAGCCAAGGGGGGAATAACGAGCAGTACTTC. Translation gives CASSQGGNNEQYF.

This chain links TRBV24-1 with TRBJ2-3, with 8 bases identical to TRBD2. The CDR3 length is 16 residues. J lost 4 bases, V lost 5 bases, and 10 bases had no gene match. Germline CDR1 KGHDR, CDR2 SFDVKD. In DNA form, the CDR3 reads TGTGCCACCAGTGTGTCGGGAGGGATTAGTGCAGATACGCAGTATTTT. Encoded protein: CATSVSGGISADTQYF.

By its share, this clonotype is medium-sized. V usage is TRBV12-3 or TRBV12-4 and J usage is TRBJ2-7; D gene uncertain. The V gene lost 4 bases and the J gene lost 3 bases, with 10 bases spanning the gap. The CDR3 consists of 13 residues. In DNA form, the CDR3 reads TGTGCCAGCAGTTGGGGTGGAGTCTACGAGCAGTACGTC. Translating it yields CASSWGGVYEQYV.

J is TRBJ2-3 and V is TRBV5-1; no definite D call. Germline-derived CDR1 and CDR2 are SGHRS and YFSETQ. V lost 4 bases, J lost 6 bases, and 15 bases lay in between. The CDR3 sequence is 14 residues long. CDR3: CASSPGRWIDTQYF. The CDR3 DNA follows: TGCGCCAGCAGCCCTGGGCGGTGGATCGATACGCAGTATTTT.

The V call is TRBV20-1, the J call TRBJ1-6; D might be TRBD1 (6 bases). The ends were cut back, 7 bases at V and 9 bases at J, with 13 bases in the middle. Germline CDR1 DFQATT, CDR2 SNEGSKA (reference sequence). The CDR3 consists of 12 residues. CDR3 region: CSVRGVRSPLHF. CDR3 sequence (DNA): TGCAGTGTAAGGGGGGTCCGTTCACCCCTCCACTTT.

This clonotype has just a few counts. The V call is TRBV20-1, the J call TRBJ2-3; no firm D call. The germline gives CDR1 DFQATT, CDR2 SNEGSKA (reference sequence). The CDR3 is made up of 12 amino acids. The ends were cut back, 6 bases at V and 2 bases at J, with 9 bases in the middle. Here the CDR3 reads CSAASPTDTQYF. CDR3 in DNA: TGCAGTGCGGCAAGTCCCACAGATACGCAGTATTTT.

In its sample, this clonotype ranks as medium-sized. One end of the junction is discordant with germline, which a read error may explain. This chain uses TRBV7-9 with TRBJ1-2, with D uncertain. Germline assignment: CDR1 SEHNR and CDR2 FQNEAQ (reference sequence). CDR3 size: 12 residues. The CDR3 bases are TGTGCCAGCAACTTAGAAAACTATGGCTACACCTTC. Translation gives CASNLENYGYTF. The full variable domain, its missing parts supplied by reference TRBV7-9 and TRBJ1-2, is DTGVSQNPRHKITKRGQNVTFRCDPISEHNRLYWYRQTLGQGPEFLTYFQNEAQLEKSRLLSDRFSAERPKGSFSTLEIQRTEQGDSAMYLCASNLENYGYTFGSGTRLTVV.

This clonotype is termed medium-sized. The chain combines TRBV7-9 with TRBJ2-3; D not resolved. CDR1 is SEHNR, CDR2 FQNEAQ, per germline (reference sequence). V was trimmed by 2 bases and J by 2 bases, leaving 11 bases between them. CDR3 length: 15 amino acids. In nucleotides, the CDR3 is TGTGCCAGCAGCTTATTCTGGCAGCCCACAGATACGCAGTATTTT. Translated: CASSLFWQPTDTQYF. Based on the CDR3 plus reference TRBV7-9 and TRBJ2-3, the full variable domain is DTGVSQNPRHKITKRGQNVTFRCDPISEHNRLYWYRQTLGQGPEFLTYFQNEAQLEKSRLLSDRFSAERPKGSFSTLEIQRTEQGDSAMYLCASSLFWQPTDTQYFGPGTRLTVL.

By proportion, this clonotype is medium-sized. The rearrangement links TRBV5-6 to TRBJ1-5, with TRBD1 matching over 8 bases. V gave up 0 bases and J gave up 7 bases; unmatched junction bases: 9. CDR1 and CDR2 from the germline V gene are SGHDT and YYEEEE. The CDR3 spans 16 residues. CDR3 sequence reads: CASSLEDRGWEQPQHF. DNA for the CDR3: TGTGCCAGCAGCTTGGAAGACAGGGGCTGGGAGCAGCCCCAGCATTTT.

V is TRBV27 and J is TRBJ2-7, with D possibly TRBD2 on 5 matching bases. The germline V gene has CDR1 MNHEY and CDR2 SMNVEV (reference sequence). V was clipped by 5 bases and J by 3 bases, with 11 bases between them. This CDR3 is built from 13 residues. DNA for the CDR3: TGTGCCAGCAGTGGGCGGGCTATCTACGAGCAGTACTTC. The encoded protein is CASSGRAIYEQYF.

The chain uses TRBV11-3 and TRBJ2-1; 9 bases line up with TRBD1. V trimming: 8 bases; J trimming: 12 bases; junction bases outside the gene matches: 11. The CDR3 is 13 residues long. Germline V lookup: CDR1 SGHNT, CDR2 YENEEA. The CDR3 DNA reads as TGTGCCAGCTCACAGGGGGCCCAGTTATCGCAGTTCTTC. Amino acid sequence: CASSQGAQLSQFF.

Sample share makes this clonotype medium-sized. This sequence joins TRBV19 and TRBJ2-2, with D possibly TRBD2 on 5 matching bases. Germline V gives CDR1 LNHDA, CDR2 SQIVND (reference sequence). Trimming cost V 7 bases and J 5 bases, with 14 bases left between them. CDR3 length: 14 residues. The chain's CDR3 is CASTFGSRTGELFF. CDR3 in DNA: TGTGCCAGTACTTTTGGGAGCCGAACCGGGGAGCTGTTTTTT. Complete variable domain (other parts from reference TRBV19 and TRBJ2-2): DGGITQSPKYLFRKEGQNVTLSCEQNLNHDAMYWYRQDPGQGLRLIYYSQIVNDFQKGDIAEGYSVSREKKESFPLTVTSAQKNPTAFYLCASTFGSRTGELFFGEGSRLTVL.

The rearrangement joins TRBV11-3 to TRBJ2-2; TRBD1 might be the D (5 bases). Germline V lookup: CDR1 SGHNT, CDR2 YENEEA. Trimming cost V 8 bases and J 2 bases, with 12 bases left between them. CDR3 length: 14 residues. The CDR3 coding sequence is TGTGCCAGCGACCTCAGGGCTAACACCGGGGAGCTGTTTTTT. Protein sequence: CASDLRANTGELFF.

This clonotype has only a few counts. The chain couples TRBV4-1 to TRBJ2-7; D remains ambiguous. The CDR3 has 14 amino acids. V lost 2 bases, J lost 2 bases, and 10 bases lay in between. Germline CDR1 MGHRA, CDR2 YSYEKL. CDR3 DNA sequence: TGCGCCAGCAGCCAATCCGTTTCGACCTACGAGCAGTACGTC. Translation: CASSQSVSTYEQYV.

The rearrangement joins TRBV7-9 to TRBJ2-3; TRBD1 matches 12 bases. The germline V gene has CDR1 SEHNR and CDR2 FQNEAQ (reference sequence). The CDR3 covers 16 residues. V shed 5 bases, J shed 5 bases, and the junction held 8 bases outside the gene matches. The CDR3 reads CASSRPRDRGQDTQYF. The CDR3 region has the DNA TGTGCCAGCAGCCGCCCCAGGGACAGGGGGCAAGATACGCAGTATTTT.

The CDR3 DNA follows: TGTGCCAGCAGCCCCGGACAGGCTCGATCACCCCTCCACTTT. As protein: CASSPGQARSPLHF. The V and J genes are TRBV5-4 and TRBJ1-6; 7 bases map to TRBD1. Germline V CDR1 and CDR2: SGHNT, YYREEE (reference sequence). The V segment lost 4 bases and the J segment 10 bases; nucleotides outside the gene matches: 8. CDR3 size: 14 residues.

This clonotype is deemed medium-sized. V usage is TRBV20-1 and J usage is TRBJ2-1, with D possibly TRBD1 on 8 matching bases. Germline CDR1 reads DFQATT; CDR2 reads SNEGSKA (reference sequence). V lost 0 bases and J lost 8, with 17 bases in between. The CDR3 sequence is 15 residues long. The CDR3 sequence is CSARDHRGGFDEQFF. The CDR3 DNA sequence: TGCAGTGCTAGAGATCACAGGGGGGGTTTCGATGAGCAGTTCTTC.

J is TRBJ2-5 and V is TRBV7-2; 8 nucleotides align to TRBD2. Looked up from germline, CDR1 is SGHTA and CDR2 is FQGNSA. There are 15 residues in the CDR3. V lost 4 bases and J lost 0; bases outside the gene matches: 4. CDR3: CASSSLAGNQETQYF. CDR3 DNA: TGTGCCAGCAGCTCCCTAGCGGGTAACCAAGAGACCCAGTACTTC.